Listed below are T cell receptor beta chains from one sample, sequenced in a study of neurological immune-mediated disorders. TCRdb used MiXCR to reprocess the 5' RACE reads, holding one entry per CDR3 protein. The sample includes roughly 32,000 distinct CDR3 sequences, over 12% of them seen just once. The sequencing sample was made of PBMCs. The receptors originated from a man between 70 and 80 years old in good health. Each CDR3 is given with its conserved first and last residue. A D gene is named only where the DNA matches it firmly. Size values are once, few and many counts, or a class for expanded clones, and some rows have none.

v_call	clone_size	j_call	d_call	cdr3_aa	cdr3_nt
TRBV11-1	many	TRBJ2-2	TRBD1	CASSLGQGFTGELFF	TGTGCCAGCAGCTTAGGACAGGGGTTCACCGGGGAGCTGTTTTTT
TRBV15	many	TRBJ2-2	-	CATSRDLRGELFF	TGTGCCACCAGCAGAGATCTACGGGGGGAGCTGTTTTTT
TRBV20-1	many	TRBJ1-5	-	CSASGPGLSNQPQHF	TGCAGTGCTAGTGGCCCGGGCCTTAGCAATCAGCCCCAGCATTTT
TRBV20-1	-	TRBJ2-5	-	CSASGGQETQYF	TGCAGTGCTAGCGGGGGACAAGAGACCCAGTACTTC
TRBV5-6	many	TRBJ1-2	-	CASSLWGPSYGYTF	TGTGCCAGCAGCTTGTGGGGGCCGAGCTATGGCTACACCTTC
TRBV7-2	many	TRBJ2-7	TRBD2	CASRRGGAGGAHEQYF	TGTGCCAGCAGGCGGGGTGGAGCGGGGGGAGCGCACGAGCAGTACTTC
TRBV7-2	many	TRBJ1-6	-	CASSSGTALYSPLHF	TGTGCCAGCAGTTCCGGGACGGCCTTATATTCACCCCTCCACTTT
TRBV28	few	TRBJ1-4	-	CASSLVRQDRQF	TGTGCCAGCAGTTTGGTTAGACAGGATAGGCAATTT
TRBV5-1	many	TRBJ2-1	TRBD2	CASSFSGLAGASEQFF	TGCGCCAGCAGCTTCTCTGGACTAGCGGGGGCTAGTGAGCAGTTCTTC
TRBV9	-	TRBJ2-4	TRBD2	CASSVIAGGDIQYF	TGTGCCAGCAGCGTAATAGCGGGGGGTGACATTCAGTACTTC
TRBV5-6	many	TRBJ2-5	-	CASSLLGTQQQETQYF	TGTGCCAGCAGCTTGTTAGGCACTCAGCAACAAGAGACCCAGTACTTC
TRBV10-3	many	TRBJ2-3	-	CAIQRRTFSDTQYF	TGTGCCATCCAGAGACGGACTTTCTCCGATACGCAGTATTTT
TRBV5-1	medium-sized	TRBJ2-2	-	CASSYGATGELFF	TGCGCCAGCAGCTACGGGGCCACCGGGGAGCTGTTTTTT
TRBV5-5	many	TRBJ1-1	-	CASSLGGTWVNTEAFF	TGTGCCAGCAGCTTGGGAGGGACGTGGGTGAACACTGAAGCTTTCTTT